The 25 T cell receptor beta chains given below trace back to one sample, sequenced in a study of shared clonotypes between healthy human individuals. Here immunoSEQ multiplex PCR was the method, and the copy in TCRdb shows in-frame clones only, minus some. In the table there are over a million clones, approximately 97% of which are singletons. Sequencing was carried out using naive CD4+ T cells sorted from blood. The sample's subset: CD45RA+ positively selected. The receptors were gathered from a man in his thirties or forties in good health.

The chain couples TRBV7-2 to TRBJ2-7, with no clear D. V was trimmed by 1 base and J by 6 bases, leaving 7 bases between them. The CDR3 totals 12 residues. Germline V gene sequence: CDR1 SGHTA, CDR2 FQGNSA. The CDR3 spells CASSLDSPEQYF. In nucleotides, the CDR3 is TGTGCCAGCAGCTTAGATTCGCCCGAGCAGTACTTC.

The rearrangement joins TRBV6-6 to TRBJ2-2; D is unclear. This CDR3 spans 15 amino acids. Germline loops: CDR1 MNHNY, CDR2 SVGAGI (reference sequence). V was pared by 4 bases and J by 4 bases, with 13 bases between. In DNA, the CDR3 is TGTGCCAGCAGTTCCCCCCGGGCAAGCACCGGGGAGCTGTTTTTT. Protein sequence: CASSSPRASTGELFF.

The chain carries TRBV28 and TRBJ2-7; 8 positions agree with TRBD1. V lost 3 bases to trimming and J lost 5 bases; unmatched junction nucleotides: 6. The CDR3 is made up of 14 amino acids. Germline V gene data show CDR1 as MDHEN and CDR2 as SYDVKM. In DNA form, the CDR3 reads TGTGCCAGCAGTTTTCCCGGACAGGGCAACGAGCAGTACTTC. It encodes CASSFPGQGNEQYF.

V gene TRBV6-5 combines with J gene TRBJ1-1; D not resolved. Looked up from germline, CDR1 is MNHEY and CDR2 is SVGAGI. The ends were cut back, 0 bases at V and 7 bases at J, with 12 bases in the middle. The CDR3 is made up of 14 amino acids. Here the CDR3 reads CASSYSPDGSEAFF. The CDR3 coding sequence is TGTGCCAGCAGTTACTCTCCTGACGGGAGTGAAGCTTTCTTT.

The chain recombines TRBV11-2 with TRBJ2-1; 12 bases line up with TRBD1. CDR3 length equals 15 residues. Germline trimming cut 4 bases from V and 5 bases from J; bases unmatched to any gene: 3. Germline V gives CDR1 SGHAT, CDR2 FQNNGV. DNA for the CDR3: TGTGCCAGCAGCTCGGGACAGGGGGCGCACAATGAGCAGTTCTTC. Translating gives CASSSGQGAHNEQFF.

V and J are TRBV18 and TRBJ2-1; D gene uncertain. The CDR3 loop spans 16 amino acids. The germline gives CDR1 KGHSH, CDR2 LQKENI. The V end lost 5 bases, the J end lost 0 bases, and 14 bases lay between the germline ends. CDR3 region: CASSTMTTSSYNEQFF. In DNA form, the CDR3 reads TGTGCCAGCTCAACCATGACAACGAGCTCCTACAATGAGCAGTTCTTC. The full variable domain, in which reference TRBV18 and TRBJ2-1 provide the parts outside the CDR3, is NAGVMQNPRHLVRRRGQEARLRCSPMKGHSHVYWYRQLPEEGLKFMVYLQKENIIDESGMPKERFSAEFPKEGPSILRIQQVVRGDSAAYFCASSTMTTSSYNEQFFGPGTRLTVL.

This chain joins TRBV11-2 and TRBJ2-3, with no clear D. Trimming removed 5 bases from V and 3 bases from J, with 6 bases in between. CDR1 is SGHAT, CDR2 FQNNGV, per germline. This CDR3 contains 12 residues. As DNA, the CDR3 is TGTGCCAGCAGCCCAACTACAGATACGCAGTATTTT. Protein: CASSPTTDTQYF.

The genes are TRBV6-1 and TRBJ2-7; D gene ambiguous. Germline CDR1 MNHNS, CDR2 SASEGT. V was clipped by 2 bases and J by 1 base, with 18 bases between them. The CDR3 sequence is 17 residues long. The CDR3: CASSESVHVLGSYEQYF. CDR3 bases: TGTGCCAGCAGTGAAAGTGTGCATGTCCTTGGGTCCTACGAGCAGTACTTC.

On this clone: This sample also contains other DNA sequences that code for the same CDR3. V usage is TRBV5-4 and J usage is TRBJ2-3; maybe TRBD1 (6 bases). There are 13 residues in the CDR3. From germline, CDR1 is SGHNT and CDR2 YYREEE (reference sequence). Trimming left V 1 base short and J 4 bases short, with 7 bases between. This CDR3 reads CASSLQGPDTQYF. DNA for the CDR3: TGTGCCAGCAGCTTGCAGGGGCCAGATACGCAGTATTTT.

V is TRBV28 and J is TRBJ2-1; TRBD2 matches 10 bases. Germline CDR1 MDHEN, CDR2 SYDVKM. This CDR3 has 15 residues. With V trimmed by 2 bases and J by 6 bases, 4 bases remained unmatched. CDR3 protein: CASSLLAGVSNEQFF. CDR3 DNA: TGTGCCAGCAGTTTACTAGCGGGAGTTTCCAATGAGCAGTTCTTC.

The chain links TRBV7-2 to TRBJ1-1; TRBD1 agrees at 8 bases. This CDR3 has 17 residues. The V gene end was trimmed by 0 bases and the J gene end by 0 bases; junction bases not matched to a gene: 6. CDR1 is SGHTA and CDR2 is FQGNSA in the germline V gene. CDR3 loop: CASSLAARGPMNTEAFF. CDR3 in DNA: TGTGCCAGCAGCTTAGCGGCCAGGGGGCCCATGAACACTGAAGCTTTCTTT.

This chain joins TRBV28 and TRBJ2-3, with a possible D match to TRBD2 (5 bases). Germline assignment: CDR1 MDHEN and CDR2 SYDVKM. The CDR3 has 16 residues. The V and J ends lost 2 bases and 0 bases respectively, with 12 bases between them. CDR3 nucleotides: TGTGCCAGCAGTTTACTGGAGGCCCCTAGCACAGATACGCAGTATTTT. Its protein is CASSLLEAPSTDTQYF.

This chain uses TRBV19 with TRBJ1-2, with D maybe TRBD1 (6 bases). The germline CDR1 and CDR2 sequences are LNHDA and SQIVND (reference sequence). The CDR3 spans 15 residues. Between the trimmed V and J ends, which lost 1 base and 6 bases, there was a span of 15 bases. The DNA of the CDR3 is TGTGCCAGTAGTATAGGGGGCTGGACAGCGCATGGCTACACCTTC. Amino acid sequence: CASSIGGWTAHGYTF.

The J gene is TRBJ2-7, the V gene TRBV6-1, with D possibly matching TRBD1 (6 bases). With 1 base removed from V and 6 bases from J, the gap between germline ends came to 13 bases. The CDR3 has 14 residues. The V gene's germline CDR1 is MNHNS and CDR2 SASEGT. CDR3 sequence reads: CASSEGTAGVEQYF. The CDR3 nucleotides are TGTGCCAGCAGTGAAGGGACAGCTGGGGTCGAGCAGTACTTC.

This clone showed up just once. The sample carries other DNA sequences with the same CDR3. The rearrangement links TRBV4-1 to TRBJ2-7, with D possibly TRBD2 on 5 matching bases. CDR3 length equals 13 residues. The germline V gene has CDR1 MGHRA and CDR2 YSYEKL. V was trimmed by 3 bases and J by 1 base, leaving 7 bases between them. CDR3 protein: CASSQDSSYEQYF. CDR3 sequence (DNA): TGCGCCAGCAGCCAGGACTCTTCCTACGAGCAGTACTTC.

This chain uses TRBV15 with TRBJ2-7, with 10 nucleotides matching TRBD1. Germline V gene data show CDR1 as LNHNV and CDR2 as YYDKDF (reference sequence). This CDR3 contains 15 residues. Germline trimming cut 0 bases from V and 5 bases from J; bases unmatched to any gene: 4. The CDR3 region is CATSRDGTGVDEQYF. Written as DNA, the CDR3 is TGTGCCACCAGCAGAGATGGGACAGGGGTCGACGAGCAGTACTTC.

This clone was seen just once. The chain couples TRBV7-2 to TRBJ1-5; 7 bases are shared with TRBD1. Germline V gene data show CDR1 as SGHTA and CDR2 as FQGNSA. The CDR3 is 15 residues long. V lost 4 bases and J lost 6; bases outside the gene matches: 9. The CDR3 region is CASSSRGGTVQPQHF. As DNA, the CDR3 is TGTGCCAGCAGCTCCAGAGGGGGCACGGTTCAGCCCCAGCATTTT.

This chain uses TRBV4-1 with TRBJ2-1; 7 nucleotides line up with TRBD1. The J segment lost 0 bases and the V segment lost 0 bases, leaving 11 bases of the junction unmatched. Germline CDR1 and CDR2: MGHRA and YSYEKL. The CDR3 runs 19 residues. This CDR3 is CASSQESGTGASSYNEQFF. The CDR3 DNA reads as TGCGCCAGCAGCCAAGAATCGGGCACAGGGGCCAGCTCCTACAATGAGCAGTTCTTC.

The chain recombines TRBV7-6 with TRBJ2-1, with TRBD1 matching 9 bases. Germline V lookup: CDR1 SGHVS, CDR2 FNYEAQ. The CDR3 covers 16 residues. Losses at the gene ends were 3 bases for V and 6 bases for J; bases not matched to a gene: 9. The CDR3 DNA follows: TGTGCCAGCAGCTTCCAGCGGACAGGGGACCTCAATGAGCAGTTCTTC. This sequence encodes CASSFQRTGDLNEQFF.

This chain connects TRBV14 to TRBJ2-1; tentative D call: TRBD2 (6 bases). There are 17 residues in the CDR3. CDR1 is SGHDN, CDR2 FVKESK, per germline. V lost 0 bases and J lost 6, with 18 bases in between. CDR3 DNA sequence: TGTGCCAGCAGCCAAGATGCAGCTAGCGCGAATCTCAATGAGCAGTTCTTC. It yields the protein CASSQDAASANLNEQFF. The complete variable domain, with remaining parts taken from reference TRBV14 and TRBJ2-1, reads EAGVTQFPSHSVIEKGQTVTLRCDPISGHDNLYWYRRVMGKEIKFLLHFVKESKQDESGMPNNRFLAERTGGTYSTLKVQPAELEDSGVYFCASSQDAASANLNEQFFGPGTRLTVL.

The rearrangement links TRBV2 to TRBJ2-1; D is perhaps TRBD2 (5 bases). Per germline, CDR1 SNHLY and CDR2 FYNNEI. The CDR3 covers 13 residues. V was shortened by 7 bases and J by 5 bases, with 12 bases between the two germline ends. In nucleotides, the CDR3 is TGTGCCAGCAATGGGCGGGTAAACAATGAGCAGTTCTTC. Protein sequence: CASNGRVNNEQFF. Together with reference TRBV2 and TRBJ2-1, the CDR3 gives the full variable domain: EPEVTQTPSHQVTQMGQEVILRCVPISNHLYFYWYRQILGQKVEFLVSFYNNEISEKSEIFDDQFSVERPDGSNFTLKIRSTKLEDSAMYFCASNGRVNNEQFFGPGTRLTVL.

This sequence joins TRBV10-2 and TRBJ1-2, with D uncertain. The CDR3 is 13 residues long. Trimming removed 10 bases at V and 4 bases at J, with 16 bases between. Per germline, CDR1 WSHSY and CDR2 SAAADI. The CDR3 protein is CATSPRASYGYTF. Written as DNA, the CDR3 is TGCGCCACTAGCCCTAGAGCGAGCTATGGCTACACCTTC.

The chain links TRBV7-3 to TRBJ2-7; the match to TRBD1 covers 8 bases. The CDR3 totals 16 residues. The V segment lost 1 base and the J segment 3 bases; nucleotides outside the gene matches: 8. Germline CDR1 SGHTA, CDR2 FQGTGA. CDR3 bases: TGTGCCAGCAGCTTAAAAGGGGGGACAGGACACTACGAGCAGTACTTC. This encodes CASSLKGGTGHYEQYF.

This clone was observed once. The rearrangement joins TRBV18 to TRBJ2-7; D is undetermined. The germline V and J ends were trimmed by 6 bases and 1 base, with 7 bases remaining between them. Germline CDR1 and CDR2: KGHSH and LQKENI. This CDR3 has 12 amino acids. The CDR3 DNA follows: TGTGCCAGCTCTTCCCCATCCTACGAGCAGTACTTC. Translated: CASSSPSYEQYF. Filled out from reference TRBV18 and TRBJ2-7, the complete variable domain reads NAGVMQNPRHLVRRRGQEARLRCSPMKGHSHVYWYRQLPEEGLKFMVYLQKENIIDESGMPKERFSAEFPKEGPSILRIQQVVRGDSAAYFCASSSPSYEQYFGPGTRLTVT.

The chain carries TRBV2 and TRBJ2-1; 10 bases match TRBD2. Unmatched junction bases numbered 5, after V lost 5 bases and J lost 10 bases. The germline CDR1 and CDR2 sequences are SNHLY and FYNNEI. The CDR3 runs to 13 residues. The CDR3 reads CASSTGTSEEQFF. Written as DNA, the CDR3 is TGTGCCAGCAGTACCGGGACTAGCGAAGAGCAGTTCTTC.